This T cell receptor (beta chain) was retrieved from a study of long-term antiretroviral therapy in people with HIV. Study information: Collection of the earliest samples took place about a decade ahead of the 2015 immediate-ART recommendation.

Worth noting for this clone: The target antigen is unknown.

Run at survey level, the immunoSEQ assay was version v3.0. The sequencing target was about 35,000-55,000 T-cell genomes per sample. Data came from immunoSEQ multiplex PCR; TCRdb stores just in-frame clones and leaves some out. The table lists around 29,000 clones, about 80% of them singletons. This CDR3 spans 12 amino acids. Trimming removed 6 bases at V and 7 bases at J, with 10 bases between. Per the germline V gene, CDR1 is MDHEN and CDR2 is SYDVKM. Findings and caveats of the study: Controls had broader CDR3 length ranges than HIV repertoires did.

The sample was unsorted PBMCs, taken 0.3 years after starting antiretroviral therapy. This chain uses TRBV28 with TRBJ1-5, with D unresolved. This TCR came from a man aged 35 to 55 with HIV. The CDR3 loop reads CASSPFYQPQHF. The CDR3 DNA sequence: TGTGCCAGCAGCCCCTTTTACCAGCCCCAGCATTTT.